This TCR beta chain was recorded in a study of T cells after yellow fever vaccination. Germline-derived CDR1 and CDR2 are KGHSH and LQKENI. This CDR3 region has 15 residues. V lost 2 bases to trimming and J lost 1 base, with 9 bases between them. About this clonotype itself: Its specificity is not known.

Study-wide results and caveats: Among all clonotypes, a small share was observed in both CD4 and CD8 compartments. Post-booster reappearance was seen for most primary-vaccination clones (roughly 96% CD4, 75% to 90% CD8).

TCRdb reprocessed the 5' RACE reads via MiXCR and lists one record per CDR3 protein. Of about 360,000 distinct CDR3 sequences listed, 6.2% are singletons. The sequencing used PBMCs, collected 5 days after the yellow fever booster vaccination. The gene calls are TRBV18 and TRBJ2-1; tentative D call: TRBD1 (6 bases). The TCR sequence derives from a man aged 25 to 45 who received the YFV17D yellow fever vaccine. The CDR3 DNA reads as TGTGCCAGCTCACCAGACAGGATATCCTACAATGAGCAGTTCTTC. Translated: CASSPDRISYNEQFF.